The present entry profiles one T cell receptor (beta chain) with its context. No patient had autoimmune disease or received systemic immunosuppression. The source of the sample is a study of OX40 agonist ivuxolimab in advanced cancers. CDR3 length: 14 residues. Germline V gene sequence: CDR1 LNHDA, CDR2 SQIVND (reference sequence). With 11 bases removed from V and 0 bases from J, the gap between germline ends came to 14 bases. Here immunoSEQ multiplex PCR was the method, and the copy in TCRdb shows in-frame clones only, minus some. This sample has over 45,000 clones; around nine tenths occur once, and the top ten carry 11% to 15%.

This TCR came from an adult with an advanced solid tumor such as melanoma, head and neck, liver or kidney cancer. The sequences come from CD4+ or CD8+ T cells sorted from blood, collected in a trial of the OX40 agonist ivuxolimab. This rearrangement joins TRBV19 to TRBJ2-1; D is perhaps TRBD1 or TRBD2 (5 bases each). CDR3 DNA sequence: TGTGCCGGCTTCAGGGAGAGCTCCTACAATGAGCAGTTCTTC. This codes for CAGFRESSYNEQFF.